This passage covers 20 T cell receptor beta chains from one sample sequenced in a study of T cell changes during pregnancy in multiple sclerosis. Some clones are missing from TCRdb's copy, which holds only in-frame ones; the method was immunoSEQ multiplex PCR. Among about 46,000 clones listed, more than 85% were seen once. The starting material was CD8+ T cells from peripheral blood mononuclear cells, obtained in the second trimester of pregnancy. The receptor source for this set is a female donor with multiple sclerosis, enrolled in a pregnancy study.

The gene calls are TRBV2 and TRBJ2-1; 7 positions match TRBD1. The CDR3 totals 14 residues. The V segment lost 8 bases and the J segment 4 bases; nucleotides outside the gene matches: 8. Looked up from germline, CDR1 is SNHLY and CDR2 is FYNNEI. CDR3 loop: CASPSGTAYNEQFF. The CDR3 bases are TGTGCCAGCCCGTCCGGGACAGCTTACAATGAGCAGTTCTTC.

The chain carries TRBV19 and TRBJ1-1, with D perhaps TRBD1 (5 bases). The V end was cut by 7 bases, the J end by 0 bases, with 12 bases between. The CDR3 is 14 amino acids. Germline CDR1 is LNHDA and CDR2 is SQIVND (reference sequence). This chain's CDR3 is CASTVGGMNTEAFF. The CDR3 DNA is TGTGCCAGTACCGTGGGGGGAATGAACACTGAAGCTTTCTTT.

J is TRBJ2-3 and V is TRBV9; 8 positions match TRBD2. There are 15 residues in the CDR3. CDR1 is SGDLS, CDR2 YYNGEE, per germline. Trimming took 0 bases from V and 6 from J; bases not matched to a gene: 6. CDR3 DNA: TGTGCCAGCAGCGTAGGGGGCGGGGGGTCGGATACGCAGTATTTT. Its protein is CASSVGGGGSDTQYF.

The V gene is TRBV5-5, the J gene TRBJ2-7, with a weak D call TRBD2 (6 bases). The germline V and J ends were trimmed by 2 bases and 3 bases, with 15 bases remaining between them. The CDR3 loop spans 15 amino acids. Germline assignment: CDR1 SGHKS and CDR2 YYEKEE (reference sequence). The CDR3 DNA reads TGTGCCAGCAGCTTATTTTCCGGGACTGACTACGAGCAGTACTTC. Amino acids: CASSLFSGTDYEQYF.

This clone was detected once. This rearrangement joins TRBV6-1 to TRBJ2-7, with 7 positions matching TRBD2. CDR3 length equals 16 residues. From germline, CDR1 is MNHNS and CDR2 SASEGT. V shed 1 base and J 2 bases; nucleotides not matched to a gene: 8. CDR3 DNA: TGTGCCAGCAGTGAAGAGGGACCTCGGGGGGCCTACGAGCAGTACTTC. Encoded protein: CASSEEGPRGAYEQYF.

The rearrangement uses TRBV9 and TRBJ2-1; D gene uncertain. The V end was cut by 0 bases, the J end by 0 bases, with 10 bases between. The CDR3 has 16 residues. Germline CDR1 and CDR2: SGDLS and YYNGEE. This CDR3 reads CASSVGPPSSYNEQFF. As DNA, the CDR3 is TGTGCCAGCAGCGTAGGTCCCCCGAGCTCCTACAATGAGCAGTTCTTC.

This rearrangement joins TRBV6-5 to TRBJ1-1; D might be TRBD1 (6 bases). CDR3 length: 13 residues. The germline gives CDR1 MNHEY, CDR2 SVGAGI. Trimming took off 2 bases at V and 5 bases at J, with 9 bases between the two ends. The CDR3 sequence is CASSYVRGTEAFF. CDR3 DNA: TGTGCCAGCAGTTACGTCAGGGGTACTGAAGCTTTCTTT.

The chain uses TRBV2 and TRBJ1-1, with TRBD1 matching over 9 bases. Germline trimming cut 0 bases from V and 6 bases from J; bases unmatched to any gene: 5. CDR1 and CDR2 (germline): SNHLY, FYNNEI. There are 15 residues in the CDR3. In DNA, the CDR3 is TGTGCCAGCAGTGAAGCCGGGACAGGGACTGCTGAAGCTTTCTTT. Protein sequence: CASSEAGTGTAEAFF.

The chain uses TRBV2 and TRBJ2-1; D is possibly TRBD1 (5 bases). Trimming removed 7 bases from V and 5 bases from J, with 18 bases in between. The CDR3 totals 15 residues. The germline CDR1 and CDR2 sequences are SNHLY and FYNNEI. For the CDR3, the DNA is TGTGCCAGCATGGGGCGCTGGCAGACAAACAATGAGCAGTTCTTC. Its protein product is CASMGRWQTNNEQFF.

V gene TRBV5-5 combines with J gene TRBJ1-6; 7 bases map to TRBD1. The junction had 3 bases not matched to a gene; V was cut back by 0 bases and J by 6 bases. CDR3 length equals 15 residues. In germline, CDR1 is SGHKS, CDR2 YYEKEE (reference sequence). The CDR3 nucleotides read TGTGCCAGCAGCTTGGACAGGGGCGGTAATTCACCCCTCCACTTT. This codes for CASSLDRGGNSPLHF.

With respect to this clone: The same CDR3 is also encoded by other DNA sequences in this sample. This chain links TRBV7-6 with TRBJ1-1; the D is unclear. V lost 5 bases, J lost 11 bases, and 27 bases lay in between. This CDR3 comprises 16 residues. In germline, CDR1 is SGHVS, CDR2 FNYEAQ. The DNA of the CDR3 is TGTGCCAGCAGCATCAGGTTCTCGATCGGGGAGGGTGAGGCTTTCTTT. It specifies CASSIRFSIGEGEAFF.

This clone is classed as medium-sized. This chain links TRBV4-2 with TRBJ1-2; 11 nucleotides line up with TRBD1. V dropped 0 bases and J dropped 6; count of bases not matched to a gene: 6. Looked up from germline, CDR1 is LGHNA and CDR2 is YNFKEQ. There are 16 residues in the CDR3. The CDR3 nucleotides read TGTGCCAGCAGCCAAGATCGGATGGGACAGGGGGATGGCTACACCTTC. Translation: CASSQDRMGQGDGYTF.

The genes are TRBV6-4 and TRBJ1-1; a weak D match, TRBD1 (5 bases). CDR1 MRHNA and CDR2 SNTAGT come from the germline V gene. The CDR3 length is 13 residues. The V end was cut by 5 bases, the J end by 6 bases, with 13 bases between. The CDR3 region is CASSYGGESEAFF. The CDR3 nucleotides are TGTGCCAGCAGTTACGGGGGGGAGTCTGAAGCTTTCTTT.

The genes are TRBV7-8 and TRBJ1-1, with D possibly matching TRBD1 (5 bases). Per germline, CDR1 SGHVS and CDR2 FQNEAQ. Trimming removed 4 bases from V and 6 bases from J, with 15 bases in between. There are 14 residues in the CDR3. CDR3 residues: CASSSPGMGAEAFF. DNA of the CDR3: TGTGCCAGCAGCTCCCCAGGGATGGGCGCTGAAGCTTTCTTT.

The chain carries TRBV21-1 and TRBJ1-1; the table calls TRBD1, which could not be checked here. TRBV21-1 is shown as a pseudogene. The CDR3 runs 17 residues. CDR3 protein: CASSSPRDSFENTEAFF. In nucleotides, the CDR3 is TGTGCCAGCAGCTCCCCCCGGGACAGCTTCGAGAACACTGAAGCTTTCTTT.

V is TRBV12-5 and J is TRBJ1-4; unclear D gene. The CDR3 length is 16 residues. Trimming cost V 5 bases and J 5 bases, with 18 bases left between them. Germline V gene sequence: CDR1 LGHNT, CDR2 FRNRAP. CDR3 protein: CASGLPGFSGNEKLFF. CDR3 nucleotides: TGTGCTAGTGGTCTGCCCGGTTTCAGCGGGAATGAAAAACTGTTTTTT.

The chain links TRBV27 to TRBJ1-1, with D possibly matching TRBD1 (5 bases). This CDR3 comprises 15 residues. Germline V gene sequence: CDR1 MNHEY, CDR2 SMNVEV (reference sequence). Trimming removed 6 bases at V and 2 bases at J, with 16 bases between. The CDR3 region is CASSPQGRANTEAFF. CDR3 in DNA: TGTGCCAGCAGCCCCCAAGGCAGGGCAAACACTGAAGCTTTCTTT.

V is TRBV30 and J is TRBJ2-1, with a tentative D call TRBD1 (6 bases). This CDR3 region has 14 residues. With 8 bases removed from V and 0 bases from J, the gap between germline ends came to 14 bases. Germline CDR1 is GTSNPN and CDR2 is SVGIG (reference sequence). CDR3 residues: CAGTGRGSYNEQFF. CDR3 in DNA: TGTGCCGGCACGGGCAGGGGCTCCTACAATGAGCAGTTCTTC.

The chain is built from TRBV27 and TRBJ2-2, with D maybe TRBD1 (5 bases). V was pared by 0 bases and J by 3 bases, with 8 bases between. The CDR3 sequence is 15 residues long. Germline V CDR1 and CDR2: MNHEY, SMNVEV (reference sequence). The CDR3 DNA sequence: TGTGCCAGCAGTTTATCAACAGGTTACACCGGGGAGCTGTTTTTT. Its protein product is CASSLSTGYTGELFF.

This clone was seen a few times. This rearrangement joins TRBV4-3 to TRBJ2-7, with 7 bases aligning to TRBD1. The CDR3 sequence is 13 residues long. V was clipped by 4 bases and J by 6 bases; unmatched bases: 6. CDR1 and CDR2 (germline): LGHNA, YSLEER. CDR3: CASSPARGFEQYF. The DNA of the CDR3 is TGCGCCAGCAGCCCGGCCAGGGGGTTCGAGCAGTACTTC.